This is a list of T cell receptor beta chains from one sample in a study of T cell repertoires in cytomegalovirus infection. MiXCR was run by TCRdb on the reads, yielding one entry per CDR3 protein. The profile covers about a million distinct CDR3 sequences, with around 31% appearing a single time and about 14% taken by the ten largest. Which antigens these TCRs recognize remains unknown. The sequencing here drew on cultured CD8+ T cells from PBMCs, taken from culture after CMV antigen stimulation. The source is a human donor in good health (CMV status not recorded). Some clones in this sample may be carry-over from other donors' samples. CDR3s include the opening cysteine and the closing phenylalanine or tryptophan. A D gene is named only where the DNA matches it firmly. A row's size may be missing; if present it is once, few, many or a size class.

V	D	size	J	DNA	CDR3
TRBV12-5	.	many	TRBJ1-5	TGTGCTAGTGGTTTGGGTGGGGGCAATCAGCCCCAGCATTTT	CASGLGGGNQPQHF
TRBV5-5	TRBD1	.	TRBJ1-3	TGTGCCAGCAGCTTGAGGGGGGACAGGGGGCCCGGAAACACCATATATTTT	CASSLRGDRGPGNTIYF
TRBV13	.	few	TRBJ1-1	TGTGCCAGCAGCCCTCCAAAAGGGCACCGGAACACTGAAGCTTTCTTT	CASSPPKGHRNTEAFF
TRBV12-3/TRBV12-4	TRBD1	few	TRBJ1-2	TGTGCCAGCAGTTCAGGGGGTTCTGGCTACACCTTC	CASSSGGSGYTF
TRBV7-2	TRBD1	many	TRBJ1-6	TGTGCCAGCAGCCCCCCGCCGGGACAGGGTTTCAATTCACCCCTCCACTTT	CASSPPPGQGFNSPLHF
TRBV7-9	.	many	TRBJ1-2	TGTGCCAGCAGCTTAGGTGGCTACACCTTC	CASSLGGYTF
TRBV10-3	.	few	TRBJ1-2	TGTGCCATCAGCTCAGGGAGGCCCAACTATGGCTACACCTTC	CAISSGRPNYGYTF
TRBV6-6	.	.	TRBJ2-5	TGTGCCAACAGGCTGTGGGAGCTACAAGAGACCCAGTACTTC	CANRLWELQETQYF
TRBV6-2/TRBV6-3	.	few	TRBJ1-2	TGTGCCAGCATCGGAGAGAATGGCTACACCTTC	CASIGENGYTF
TRBV4-1	TRBD2	many	TRBJ2-5	TGCGCCAGCAGCCAACTGGTTAGCGGGGTTCTCCAAGAGACCCAGTACTTC	CASSQLVSGVLQETQYF
TRBV7-9	.	once	TRBJ2-5	TGTGCCAGCCGCCTTAGCGCACTACCGAGCGAAGAGACCCAGTACTTC	CASRLSALPSEETQYF
TRBV7-8	.	few	TRBJ1-2	TGTGCCAGCGGCCGACCTCGGGGCTACACCTTC	CASGRPRGYTF
TRBV6-2/TRBV6-3	TRBD1	few	TRBJ1-1	TGTGCCAGCACTATAGCAACAGGGGCTCCCTGGGAAGCTTTCTTT	CASTIATGAPWEAFF
TRBV6-6	TRBD1	few	TRBJ1-2	TGTGCCAGCAGTTATGGGAGAACAGGGGGAGACTATGGCTACACCTTC	CASSYGRTGGDYGYTF
TRBV6-6	.	few	TRBJ1-4	TGTGCCAGCAGTTACTCTTACAGCGGGCCGGGTGAAAAACTGTTTTTT	CASSYSYSGPGEKLFF
TRBV5-6	.	.	TRBJ1-5	TGTGCCAGCAGCTTCCTCAGGGCAGGGGGCAATCAGCCCCAGCATTTT	CASSFLRAGGNQPQHF
TRBV5-1	.	.	TRBJ2-1	TGCGCCAGCAGCTTGGTCCCAGGGGTAAATGAGCAGTTCTTC	CASSLVPGVNEQFF
TRBV7-2	.	many	TRBJ1-5	TGTGCCAGCAGCGCCATGGTGGGGAATCAGCCCCAGCATTTT	CASSAMVGNQPQHF
TRBV2	.	few	TRBJ1-6	TGTGCCACCGAAGGGAAAACCCTCCACTTT	CATEGKTLHF
TRBV6-1	.	few	TRBJ1-1	TGTGCCAGCAGTGTTGGGAGGCAGTCTGAAGCTTTCTTT	CASSVGRQSEAFF
TRBV6-8	.	.	TRBJ1-1	TGTGCCAGCAGAGAACGGGACACCCCTAACACTGAAGCTTTCTTT	CASRERDTPNTEAFF
TRBV6-6	TRBD2	few	TRBJ2-2	TGTGCCAGCCTCGGCCTAGCGGGGGACGGCACCGGGGAGCTGTTTTTT	CASLGLAGDGTGELFF
TRBV5-6	.	.	TRBJ2-7	TGTGCCAGCAGCTTGTCGGGCAGAACCACCTACGAGCAGTACTTC	CASSLSGRTTYEQYF
TRBV7-9	.	many	TRBJ2-5	TGTGCCAGCAGCTTAGCTAGCTACCAAGAGACCCAGTACTTC	CASSLASYQETQYF
TRBV7-9	TRBD1	.	TRBJ1-1	TGTGCCAGCAGCTCTCAGGGGGTGGGAGCTTTCTTT	CASSSQGVGAFF
TRBV10-3	TRBD1	.	TRBJ1-1	TGTGCCATCAGGGACAGGCTGGGCACTGAAGCTTTCTTT	CAIRDRLGTEAFF
TRBV6-2/TRBV6-3	.	.	TRBJ2-1	TGTGCCAGCAGTTACGCCGTTTGGGAGGTCTACAATGAGCAGTTCTTC	CASSYAVWEVYNEQFF
TRBV7-2	TRBD1	many	TRBJ2-5	TGTGCCAGCAGCCCCCTTACAGGGGGGAGTGAGACCCAGTACTTC	CASSPLTGGSETQYF
TRBV7-9	TRBD1	many	TRBJ1-1	TGTGCCAGCAGCTTAGAGGGGGCGCGTGAAGCTTTCTTT	CASSLEGAREAFF
TRBV6-2/TRBV6-3	TRBD1	few	TRBJ1-5	TGTGCCAGCAGTTATTACAGGGGATACCAGCCCCAGCATTTT	CASSYYRGYQPQHF
TRBV2	.	few	TRBJ1-1	TGTGCCAGCAGTGAAGGAAGGACTAGGCTCAACACTGAAGCTTTCTTT	CASSEGRTRLNTEAFF
TRBV12-5	.	many	TRBJ1-1	TGTGCTAGTGGTTTGGTACAGCCAGGTAGGGCTGAAGCTTTCTTT	CASGLVQPGRAEAFF
TRBV6-5	TRBD1	.	TRBJ1-5	TGTGCCACCAGTCCCGGGACAGGGTCGCAGCCCCAGCATTTT	CATSPGTGSQPQHF
TRBV7-9	.	few	TRBJ1-4	TGTGCCAGCAGCCCACGGGTAGGACAACCTGCAACTAATGAAAAACTGTTTTTT	CASSPRVGQPATNEKLFF
TRBV7-8	.	many	TRBJ1-5	TGTGCCAGCAGCGACGGGAGCAATCAGCCCCAGCATTTT	CASSDGSNQPQHF
TRBV7-8	.	many	TRBJ2-1	TGTGCCAGCAGCTTCGTCCCTTTGGATGAGCAGTTCTTC	CASSFVPLDEQFF
TRBV19	TRBD2	.	TRBJ2-1	TGTGCCAGTAGCAATCGGGGTCTAGCGGGGGACAATGAGCAGTTCTTC	CASSNRGLAGDNEQFF
TRBV7-9	TRBD1	few	TRBJ2-5	TGTGCCAGCAGCTCCTTTGACAGGGGAGATTCGGAGACCCAGTACTTC	CASSSFDRGDSETQYF
TRBV4-1	TRBD2	.	TRBJ2-7	TGCGCCAGCAGCCAAGAGGCGGGGGTTGACTACGAGCAGTACTTC	CASSQEAGVDYEQYF
TRBV3-1	.	.	TRBJ1-1	TGTGCCAGCAGCCTCCCCGGTGGCTACACTGAAGCTTTCTTT	CASSLPGGYTEAFF
TRBV7-9	.	few	TRBJ1-4	TGTGCCAGCAGCTTAGTCAGGGCTGGAAATGAAAAACTGTTTTTT	CASSLVRAGNEKLFF
TRBV27	TRBD1	.	TRBJ2-1	TGTGCCAGCAGTTCCGGGACAGGGAGCTCCTACAATGAGCAGTTCTTC	CASSSGTGSSYNEQFF
TRBV6-6	.	few	TRBJ2-1	TGTGCCGGTGGACTGTACTCCTACAATGAGCAGTTCTTC	CAGGLYSYNEQFF